The T cell receptor (beta chain) described here comes from a study of cytomegalovirus exposure and HLA in healthy donors. The overall study: The same platform was used for the 120 validation repertoires and the roughly 640 first-cohort repertoires, a later analysis reported.

Concerning this clone itself: Its antigen remains unknown.

Study findings and constraints: TCR clusters originating in the first cohort tended to co-occur in the 120 validation repertoires, according to a later analysis. The authors enumerated over 150 TCR beta chains as linked to cytomegalovirus.

The CDR3 spans 14 residues. Trimming at V came to 6 bases and at J to 2 bases, leaving 7 bases not matched to a gene. In germline, CDR1 is SGHRS, CDR2 YFSETQ. The donors were members of the validation cohort comprising over a hundred subjects, separate from the approximately 630-subject first cohort. TCRdb keeps only in-frame clones here, not all; method: immunoSEQ multiplex PCR. The sample contains more than 300,000 clones, roughly 85% of which appear only once. This TCR was sampled from a woman aged 18-35 years in good health and CMV-seronegative. The rearrangement joins TRBV5-1 to TRBJ1-2, with TRBD1 matching 7 bases. The sequenced material came from PBMCs. Here the CDR3 reads CASNPETGNYGYTF. The CDR3 DNA sequence: TGCGCCAGCAACCCCGAGACAGGGAACTATGGCTACACCTTC.